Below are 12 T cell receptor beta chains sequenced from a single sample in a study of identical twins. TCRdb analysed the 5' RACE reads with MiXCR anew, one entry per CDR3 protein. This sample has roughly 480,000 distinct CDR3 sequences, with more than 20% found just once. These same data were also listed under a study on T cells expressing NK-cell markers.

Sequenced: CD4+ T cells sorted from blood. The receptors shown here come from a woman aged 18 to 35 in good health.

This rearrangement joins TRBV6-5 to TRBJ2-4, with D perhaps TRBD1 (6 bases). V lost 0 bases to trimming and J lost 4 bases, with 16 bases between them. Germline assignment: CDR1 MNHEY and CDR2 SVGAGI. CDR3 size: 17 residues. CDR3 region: CASSYSIAARGKNIQYF. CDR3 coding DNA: TGTGCCAGCAGTTACTCGATCGCAGCCAGGGGAAAAAACATTCAGTACTTC.

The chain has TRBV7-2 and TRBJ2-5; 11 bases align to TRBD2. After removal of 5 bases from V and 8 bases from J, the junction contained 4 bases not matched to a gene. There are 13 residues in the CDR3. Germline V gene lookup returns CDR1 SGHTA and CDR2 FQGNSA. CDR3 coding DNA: TGTGCCAGCAGCCCCACTAGCGGGAGAACCCAGTACTTC. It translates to CASSPTSGRTQYF.

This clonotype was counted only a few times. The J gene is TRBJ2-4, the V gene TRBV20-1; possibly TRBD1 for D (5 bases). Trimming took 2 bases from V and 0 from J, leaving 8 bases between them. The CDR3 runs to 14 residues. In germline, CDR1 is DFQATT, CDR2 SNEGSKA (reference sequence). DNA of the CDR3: TGCAGTGCTAGACCCAGGGTAGCCAAAAACATTCAGTACTTC. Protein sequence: CSARPRVAKNIQYF.

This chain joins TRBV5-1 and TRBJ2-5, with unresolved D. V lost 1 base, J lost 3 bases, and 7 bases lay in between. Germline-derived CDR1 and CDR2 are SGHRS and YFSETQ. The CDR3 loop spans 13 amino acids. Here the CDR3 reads CASSLMGKETQYF. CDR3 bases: TGCGCCAGCAGCTTGATGGGCAAAGAGACCCAGTACTTC. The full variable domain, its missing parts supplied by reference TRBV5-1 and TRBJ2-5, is KAGVTQTPRYLIKTRGQQVTLSCSPISGHRSVSWYQQTPGQGLQFLFEYFSETQRNKGNFPGRFSGRQFSNSRSEMNVSTLELGDSALYLCASSLMGKETQYFGPGTRLLVL.

The CDR3 loop is CAGTHTEAFF. CDR3 bases: TGTGCCGGCACTCATACTGAAGCTTTCTTT. This chain links TRBV5-4 with TRBJ1-1; D is undetermined. The CDR3 spans 10 residues. Germline values: CDR1 SGHNT, CDR2 YYREEE (reference sequence). V was pared by 10 bases and J by 5 bases, with 9 bases between. The variable domain in full, with the rest retrieved from reference TRBV5-4 and TRBJ1-1, is ETGVTQSPTHLIKTRGQQVTLRCSSQSGHNTVSWYQQALGQGPQFIFQYYREEENGRGNFPPRFSGLQFPNYSSELNVNALELDDSALYLCAGTHTEAFFGQGTRLTVV.

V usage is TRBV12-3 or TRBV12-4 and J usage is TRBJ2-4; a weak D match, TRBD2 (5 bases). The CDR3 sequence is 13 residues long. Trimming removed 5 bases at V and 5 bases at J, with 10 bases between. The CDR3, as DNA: TGTGCCAGCAGTGTAGGAGGACAAAACATTCAGTACTTC. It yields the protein CASSVGGQNIQYF.

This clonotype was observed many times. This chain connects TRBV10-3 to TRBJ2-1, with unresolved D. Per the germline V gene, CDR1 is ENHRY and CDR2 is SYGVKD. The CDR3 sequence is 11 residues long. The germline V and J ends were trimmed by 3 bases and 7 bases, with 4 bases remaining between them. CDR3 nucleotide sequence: TGTGCCATCAGTGACCCGAATGAGCAGTTCTTC. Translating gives CAISDPNEQFF.

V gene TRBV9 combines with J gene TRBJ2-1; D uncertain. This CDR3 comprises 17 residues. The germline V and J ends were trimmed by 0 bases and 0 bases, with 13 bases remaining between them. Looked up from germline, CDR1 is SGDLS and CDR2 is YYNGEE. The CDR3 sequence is CASSVAGLVSSYNEQFF. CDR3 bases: TGTGCCAGCAGCGTAGCTGGGCTGGTAAGCTCCTACAATGAGCAGTTCTTC.

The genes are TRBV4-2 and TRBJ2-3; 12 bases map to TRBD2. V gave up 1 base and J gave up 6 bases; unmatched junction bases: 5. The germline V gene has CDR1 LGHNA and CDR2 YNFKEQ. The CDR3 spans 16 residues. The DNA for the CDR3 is TGTGCCAGCAGCCAAGTCGGGCTAGCGGGAGGGGATACGCAGTATTTT. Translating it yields CASSQVGLAGGDTQYF.

The CDR3, as DNA: TGCGCCAGCAGCCAAGCGGCTAGAAGATCCCAAGAGACCCAGTACTTC. Translating gives CASSQAARRSQETQYF. The chain is built from TRBV4-1 and TRBJ2-5; D remains unclear. Germline assignment: CDR1 MGHRA and CDR2 YSYEKL. This CDR3 has 16 amino acids. Trimming removed 1 base at V and 1 base at J, with 13 bases between.

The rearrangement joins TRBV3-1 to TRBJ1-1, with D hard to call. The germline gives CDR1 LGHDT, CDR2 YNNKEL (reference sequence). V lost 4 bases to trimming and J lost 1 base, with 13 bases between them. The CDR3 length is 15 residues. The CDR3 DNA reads TGTGCCAGCAGCCTATTTGGACCGAAGAACACTGAAGCTTTCTTT. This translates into CASSLFGPKNTEAFF.

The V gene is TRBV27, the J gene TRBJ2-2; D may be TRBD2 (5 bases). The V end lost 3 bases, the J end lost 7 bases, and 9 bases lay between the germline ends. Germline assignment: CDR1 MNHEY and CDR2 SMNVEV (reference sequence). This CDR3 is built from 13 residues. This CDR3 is CASSLEAIGELFF. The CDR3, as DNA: TGTGCCAGCAGTTTGGAGGCGATCGGGGAGCTGTTTTTT.